Here is one TCR beta chain with its context. Antigen: not known. The sample originates from a study of immune evolution from preneoplasia to lung adenocarcinoma. Study as a whole: HLA loss of heterozygosity: under 7.5% AIS, less than 18% MIA, around 35% ADC, none AAH.

The data were produced by immunoSEQ multiplex PCR, yet TCRdb's version contains in-frame clones alone and is incomplete. Of roughly 5,300 clones listed, around 79% were seen once; the top ten hold over 6.5%. Findings and limits, study-wide: Clonality was highest in normal lung, lower in later-stage lesions apparently.

The V gene lost 6 bases and the J gene lost 2 bases, with 16 bases spanning the gap. The germline gives CDR1 KGHSH, CDR2 LQKENI. This CDR3 has 15 residues. Sequenced sample: FFPE lung adenocarcinoma in situ tissue. This receptor was identified in a person aged 55-80 years with lung adenocarcinoma. This chain joins TRBV18 and TRBJ2-5; D ambiguous. The CDR3, as DNA: TGTGCCAGCTCCCTCTCGGGCAGCCGACAAGAGACCCAGTACTTC. Its translation is CASSLSGSRQETQYF.